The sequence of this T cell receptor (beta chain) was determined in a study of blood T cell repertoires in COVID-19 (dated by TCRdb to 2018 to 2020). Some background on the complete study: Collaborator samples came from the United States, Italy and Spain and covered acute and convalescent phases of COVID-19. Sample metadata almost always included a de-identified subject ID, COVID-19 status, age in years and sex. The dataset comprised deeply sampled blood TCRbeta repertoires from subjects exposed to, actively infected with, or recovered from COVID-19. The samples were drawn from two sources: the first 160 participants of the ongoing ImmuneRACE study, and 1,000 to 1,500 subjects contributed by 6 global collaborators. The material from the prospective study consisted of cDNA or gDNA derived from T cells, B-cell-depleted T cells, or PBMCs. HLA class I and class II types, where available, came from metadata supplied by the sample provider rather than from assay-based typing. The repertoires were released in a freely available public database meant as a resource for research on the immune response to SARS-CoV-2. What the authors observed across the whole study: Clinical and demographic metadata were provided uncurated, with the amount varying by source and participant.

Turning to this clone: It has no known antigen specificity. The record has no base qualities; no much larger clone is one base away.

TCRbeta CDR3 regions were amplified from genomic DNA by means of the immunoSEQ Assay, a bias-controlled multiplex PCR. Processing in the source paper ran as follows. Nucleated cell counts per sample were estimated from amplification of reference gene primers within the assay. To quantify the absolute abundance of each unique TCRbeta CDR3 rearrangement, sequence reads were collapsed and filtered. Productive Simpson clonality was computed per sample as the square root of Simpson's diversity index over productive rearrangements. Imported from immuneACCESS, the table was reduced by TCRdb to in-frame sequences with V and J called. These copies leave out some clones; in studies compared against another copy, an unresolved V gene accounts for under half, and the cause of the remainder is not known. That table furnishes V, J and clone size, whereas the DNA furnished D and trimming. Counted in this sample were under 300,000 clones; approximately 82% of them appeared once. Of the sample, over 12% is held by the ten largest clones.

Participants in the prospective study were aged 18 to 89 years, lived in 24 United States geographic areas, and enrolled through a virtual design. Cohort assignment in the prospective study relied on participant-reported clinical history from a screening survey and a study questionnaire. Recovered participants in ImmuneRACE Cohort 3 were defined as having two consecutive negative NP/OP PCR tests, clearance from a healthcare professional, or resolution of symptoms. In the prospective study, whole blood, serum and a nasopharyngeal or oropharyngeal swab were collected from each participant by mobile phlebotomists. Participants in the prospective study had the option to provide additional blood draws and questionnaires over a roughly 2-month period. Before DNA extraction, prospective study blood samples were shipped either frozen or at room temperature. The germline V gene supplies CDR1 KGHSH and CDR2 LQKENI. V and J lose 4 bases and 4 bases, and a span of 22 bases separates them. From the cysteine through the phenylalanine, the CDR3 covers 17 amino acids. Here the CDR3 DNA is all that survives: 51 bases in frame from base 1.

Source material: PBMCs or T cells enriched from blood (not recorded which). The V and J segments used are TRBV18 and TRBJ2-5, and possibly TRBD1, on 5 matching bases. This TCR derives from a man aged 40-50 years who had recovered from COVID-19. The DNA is TGTGCCAGCTCACGACAGCCCGTTACGAACGGTAGAGAGACCCAGTACTTC. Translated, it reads CASSRQPVTNGRETQYF.